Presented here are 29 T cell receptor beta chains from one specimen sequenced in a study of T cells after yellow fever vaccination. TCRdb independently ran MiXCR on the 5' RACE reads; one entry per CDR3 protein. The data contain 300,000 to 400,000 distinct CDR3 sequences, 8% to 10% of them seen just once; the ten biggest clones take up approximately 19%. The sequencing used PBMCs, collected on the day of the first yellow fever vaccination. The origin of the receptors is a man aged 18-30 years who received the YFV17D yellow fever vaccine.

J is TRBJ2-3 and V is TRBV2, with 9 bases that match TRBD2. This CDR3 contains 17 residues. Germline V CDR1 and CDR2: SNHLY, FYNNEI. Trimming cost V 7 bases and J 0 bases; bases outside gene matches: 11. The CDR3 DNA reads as TGTGCCAGCACTTGGGGGAGGACTAGCGTAAGCACAGATACGCAGTATTTT. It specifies CASTWGRTSVSTDTQYF.

CDR3 DNA: TGTGCCAGCAGTAAGGACAGGGTCGATGAGCCCCAGCATTTT. Its protein product is CASSKDRVDEPQHF. The V and J genes are TRBV5-4 and TRBJ1-5, with 8 bases aligning to TRBD1. This CDR3 comprises 14 residues. V lost 5 bases and J lost 8; bases outside the gene matches: 9. Germline V gene lookup returns CDR1 SGHNT and CDR2 YYREEE (reference sequence).

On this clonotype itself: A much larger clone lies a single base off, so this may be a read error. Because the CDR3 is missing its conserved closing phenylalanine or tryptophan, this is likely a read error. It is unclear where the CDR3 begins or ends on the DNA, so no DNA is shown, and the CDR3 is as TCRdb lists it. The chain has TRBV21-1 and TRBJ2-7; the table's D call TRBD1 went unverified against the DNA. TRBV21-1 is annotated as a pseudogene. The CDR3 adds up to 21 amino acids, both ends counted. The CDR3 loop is CASSKAGQRPKLSDFPYEQYS.

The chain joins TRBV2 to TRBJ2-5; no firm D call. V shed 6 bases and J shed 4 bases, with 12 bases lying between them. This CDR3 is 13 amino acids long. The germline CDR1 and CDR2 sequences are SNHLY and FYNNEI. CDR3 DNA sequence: TGTGCCAGCAGGGACCCGAGAACAGAGACCCAGTACTTC. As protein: CASRDPRTETQYF. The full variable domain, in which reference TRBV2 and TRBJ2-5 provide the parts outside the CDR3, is EPEVTQTPSHQVTQMGQEVILRCVPISNHLYFYWYRQILGQKVEFLVSFYNNEISEKSEIFDDQFSVERPDGSNFTLKIRSTKLEDSAMYFCASRDPRTETQYFGPGTRLLVL.

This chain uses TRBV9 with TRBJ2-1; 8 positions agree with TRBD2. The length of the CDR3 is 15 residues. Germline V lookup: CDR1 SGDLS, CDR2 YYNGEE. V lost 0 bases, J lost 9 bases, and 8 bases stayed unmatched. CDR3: CASSVGNGGAGEQFF. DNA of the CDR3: TGTGCCAGCAGCGTAGGGAACGGGGGGGCCGGTGAGCAGTTCTTC.

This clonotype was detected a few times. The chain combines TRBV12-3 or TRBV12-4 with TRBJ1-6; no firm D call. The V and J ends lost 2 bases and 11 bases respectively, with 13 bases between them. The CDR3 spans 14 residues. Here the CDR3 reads CASSLRPGTPPLHF. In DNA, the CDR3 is TGTGCCAGCAGTTTACGGCCTGGTACTCCACCCCTCCACTTT.

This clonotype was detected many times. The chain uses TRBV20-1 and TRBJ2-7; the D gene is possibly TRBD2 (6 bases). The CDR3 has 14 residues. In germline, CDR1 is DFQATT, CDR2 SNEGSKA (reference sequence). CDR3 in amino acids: CSAIGQGGSYEQYF. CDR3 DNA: TGCAGCGCCATCGGGCAGGGAGGTTCCTACGAGCAGTACTTC.

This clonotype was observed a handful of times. The CDR3 reads CASSQAGGDYGYTF. Written as DNA, the CDR3 is TGTGCCAGCAGCCAGGCGGGGGGTGACTATGGCTACACCTTC. This chain joins TRBV9 and TRBJ1-2, with a tentative D call TRBD1 (5 bases). Germline CDR1 SGDLS, CDR2 YYNGEE. The CDR3 totals 14 residues. V was pared by 4 bases and J by 3 bases, with 13 bases between.

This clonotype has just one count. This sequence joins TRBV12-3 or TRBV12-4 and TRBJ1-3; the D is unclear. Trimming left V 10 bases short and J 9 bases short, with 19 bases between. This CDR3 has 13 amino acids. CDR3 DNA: TGTGCCATCCTCGGAGGCAGTAGCGGCACCATATATTTT. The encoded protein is CAILGGSSGTIYF.

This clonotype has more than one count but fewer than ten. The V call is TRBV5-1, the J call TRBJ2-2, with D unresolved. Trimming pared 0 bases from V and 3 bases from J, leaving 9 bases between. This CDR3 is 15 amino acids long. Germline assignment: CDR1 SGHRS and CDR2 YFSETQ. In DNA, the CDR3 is TGCGCCAGCAGCTTGGTGTTGTGGGACACCGGGGAGCTGTTTTTT. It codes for CASSLVLWDTGELFF.

Written as DNA, the CDR3 is TGTGCCAGCAGCTTATTGGGCGGGGGGCCGGATGAGCAGTTCTTC. Translation gives CASSLLGGGPDEQFF. The chain recombines TRBV7-3 with TRBJ2-1, with TRBD2 identical over 8 bases. Trimming cost V 2 bases and J 8 bases; bases outside gene matches: 8. CDR3 size: 15 residues. The germline V gene encodes CDR1 SGHTA and CDR2 FQGTGA.

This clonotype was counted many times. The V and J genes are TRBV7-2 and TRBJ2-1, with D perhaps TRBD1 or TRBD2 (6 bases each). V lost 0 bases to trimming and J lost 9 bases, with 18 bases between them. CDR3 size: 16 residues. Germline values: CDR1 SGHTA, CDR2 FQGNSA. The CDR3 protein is CASSLALGGPRGEQFF. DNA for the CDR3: TGTGCCAGCAGCTTAGCGCTAGGGGGGCCGCGCGGTGAGCAGTTCTTC.

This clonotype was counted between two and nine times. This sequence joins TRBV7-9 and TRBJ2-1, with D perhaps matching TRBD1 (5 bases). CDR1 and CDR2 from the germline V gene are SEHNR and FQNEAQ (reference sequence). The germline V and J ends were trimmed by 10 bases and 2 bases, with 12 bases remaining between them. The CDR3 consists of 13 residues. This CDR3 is CAINRKAYNEQFF. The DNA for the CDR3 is TGTGCCATCAACAGGAAAGCCTACAATGAGCAGTTCTTC. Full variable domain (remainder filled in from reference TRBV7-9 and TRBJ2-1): DTGVSQNPRHKITKRGQNVTFRCDPISEHNRLYWYRQTLGQGPEFLTYFQNEAQLEKSRLLSDRFSAERPKGSFSTLEIQRTEQGDSAMYLCAINRKAYNEQFFGPGTRLTVL.

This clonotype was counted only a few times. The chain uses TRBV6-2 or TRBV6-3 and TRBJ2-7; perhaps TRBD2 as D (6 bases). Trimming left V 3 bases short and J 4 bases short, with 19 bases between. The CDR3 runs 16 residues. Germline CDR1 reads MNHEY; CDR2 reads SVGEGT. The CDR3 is CASSYHRGRPIYEQYV. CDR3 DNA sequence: TGTGCCAGCAGTTATCATCGGGGGAGGCCCATATACGAGCAGTACGTC.

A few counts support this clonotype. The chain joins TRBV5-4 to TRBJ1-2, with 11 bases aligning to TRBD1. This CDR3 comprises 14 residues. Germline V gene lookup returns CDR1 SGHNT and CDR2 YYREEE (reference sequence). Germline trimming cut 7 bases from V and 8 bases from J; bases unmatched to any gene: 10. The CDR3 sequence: CASGPGQGVEGYTF. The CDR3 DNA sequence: TGTGCCAGCGGCCCGGGACAGGGGGTAGAGGGCTACACCTTC.

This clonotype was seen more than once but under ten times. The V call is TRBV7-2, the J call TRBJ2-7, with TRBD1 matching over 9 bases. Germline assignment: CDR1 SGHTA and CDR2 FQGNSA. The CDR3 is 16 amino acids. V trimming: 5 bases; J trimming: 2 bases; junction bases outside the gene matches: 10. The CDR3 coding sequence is TGTGCCAGCAGCCTGGGACAGGGAGTGTTCCCCTACGAGCAGTACTTC. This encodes CASSLGQGVFPYEQYF. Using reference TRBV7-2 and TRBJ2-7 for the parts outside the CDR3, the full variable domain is GAGVSQSPSNKVTEKGKDVELRCDPISGHTALYWYRQSLGQGLEFLIYFQGNSAPDKSGLPSDRFSAERTGGSVSTLTIQRTQQEDSAVYLCASSLGQGVFPYEQYFGPGTRLTVT.

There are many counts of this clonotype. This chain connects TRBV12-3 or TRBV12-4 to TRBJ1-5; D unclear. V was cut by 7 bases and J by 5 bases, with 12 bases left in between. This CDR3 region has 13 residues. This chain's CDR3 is CASTLGPHQPQHF. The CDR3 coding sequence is TGTGCCAGCACCCTGGGTCCGCATCAGCCCCAGCATTTT.

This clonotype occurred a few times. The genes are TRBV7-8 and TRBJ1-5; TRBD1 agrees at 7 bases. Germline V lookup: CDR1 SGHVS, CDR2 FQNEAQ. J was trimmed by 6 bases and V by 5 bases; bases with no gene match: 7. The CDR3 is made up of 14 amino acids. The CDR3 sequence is CASSPDRIPQPQHF. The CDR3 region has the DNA TGTGCCAGCAGCCCGGACAGGATCCCTCAGCCCCAGCATTTT.

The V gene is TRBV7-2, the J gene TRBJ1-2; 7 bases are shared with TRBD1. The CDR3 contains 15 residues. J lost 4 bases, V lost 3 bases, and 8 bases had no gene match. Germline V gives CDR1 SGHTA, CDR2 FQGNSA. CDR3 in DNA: TGTGCCAGCAGCTTTTGGACACAGGGGACCTATGGCTACACCTTC. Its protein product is CASSFWTQGTYGYTF.

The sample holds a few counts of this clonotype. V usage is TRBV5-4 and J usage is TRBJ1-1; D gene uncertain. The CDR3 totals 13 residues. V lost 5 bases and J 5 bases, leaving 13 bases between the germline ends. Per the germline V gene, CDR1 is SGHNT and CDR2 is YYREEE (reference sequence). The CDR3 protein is CASSREFSTEAFF. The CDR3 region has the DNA TGTGCCAGCAGTAGGGAGTTCTCAACTGAAGCTTTCTTT.

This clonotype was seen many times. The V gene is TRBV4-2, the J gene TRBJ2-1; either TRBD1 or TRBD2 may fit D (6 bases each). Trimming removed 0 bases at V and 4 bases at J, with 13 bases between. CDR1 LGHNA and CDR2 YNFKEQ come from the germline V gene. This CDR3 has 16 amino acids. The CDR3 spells CASSQENGGQYNEQFF. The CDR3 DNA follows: TGTGCCAGCAGCCAAGAGAATGGGGGGCAGTACAATGAGCAGTTCTTC.

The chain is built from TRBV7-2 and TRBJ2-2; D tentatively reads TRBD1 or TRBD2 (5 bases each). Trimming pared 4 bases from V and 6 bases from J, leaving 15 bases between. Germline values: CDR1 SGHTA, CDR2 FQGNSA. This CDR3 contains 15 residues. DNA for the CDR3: TGTGCCAGCAGCTCGGGGCAGCGCGAATCCGGGGAGCTGTTTTTT. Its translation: CASSSGQRESGELFF.

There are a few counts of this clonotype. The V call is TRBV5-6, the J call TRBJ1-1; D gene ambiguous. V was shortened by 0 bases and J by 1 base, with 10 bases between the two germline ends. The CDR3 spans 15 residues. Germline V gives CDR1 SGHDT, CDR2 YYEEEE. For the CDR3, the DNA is TGTGCCAGCAGCTTGGCCTTACGCCCGAACACTGAAGCTTTCTTT. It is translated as CASSLALRPNTEAFF.

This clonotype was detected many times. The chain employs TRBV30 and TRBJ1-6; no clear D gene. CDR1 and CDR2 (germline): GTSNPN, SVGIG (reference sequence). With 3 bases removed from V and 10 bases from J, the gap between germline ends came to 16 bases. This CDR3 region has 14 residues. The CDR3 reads CAWSATQGGSPLHF. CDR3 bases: TGTGCCTGGAGCGCGACCCAAGGAGGGTCACCCCTCCACTTT.

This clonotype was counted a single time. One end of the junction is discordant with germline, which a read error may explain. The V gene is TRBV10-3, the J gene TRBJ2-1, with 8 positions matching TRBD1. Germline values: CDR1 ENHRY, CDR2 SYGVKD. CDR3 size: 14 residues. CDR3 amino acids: CAITEGWDRNEQFF. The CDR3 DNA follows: TGTGCCATCACTGAGGGATGGGACAGGAATGAGCAGTTCTTC.

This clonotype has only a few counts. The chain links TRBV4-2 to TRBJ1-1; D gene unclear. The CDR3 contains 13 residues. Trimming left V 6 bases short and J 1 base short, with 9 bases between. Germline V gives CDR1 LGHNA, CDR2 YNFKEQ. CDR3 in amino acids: CASSRPENTEAFF. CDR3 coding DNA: TGTGCCAGCAGTCGCCCAGAGAACACTGAAGCTTTCTTT.

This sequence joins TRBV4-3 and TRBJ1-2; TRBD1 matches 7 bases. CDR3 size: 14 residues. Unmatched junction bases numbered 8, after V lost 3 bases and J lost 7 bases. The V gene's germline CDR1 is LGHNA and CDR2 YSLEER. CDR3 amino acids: CASSQETGAGGYTF. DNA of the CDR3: TGCGCCAGCAGCCAGGAAACAGGGGCTGGTGGCTACACCTTC.

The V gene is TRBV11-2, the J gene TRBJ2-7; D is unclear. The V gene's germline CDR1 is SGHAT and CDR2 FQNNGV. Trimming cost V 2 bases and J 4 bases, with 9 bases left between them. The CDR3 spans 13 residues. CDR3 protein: CASSLSVGYEQYF. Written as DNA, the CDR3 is TGTGCCAGCAGCTTATCTGTAGGGTACGAGCAGTACTTC.

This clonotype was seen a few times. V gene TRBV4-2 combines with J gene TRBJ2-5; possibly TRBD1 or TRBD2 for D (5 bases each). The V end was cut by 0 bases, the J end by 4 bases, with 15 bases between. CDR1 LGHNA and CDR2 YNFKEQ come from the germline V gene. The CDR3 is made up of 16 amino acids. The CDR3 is CASSQDLDGALETQYF. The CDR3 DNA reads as TGTGCCAGCAGCCAAGATCTAGACGGGGCCCTAGAGACCCAGTACTTC.